This T cell receptor (beta chain) was observed in a study of breast tumors, draining lymph nodes, adjacent tissues. General study findings and limits: Tumor T cell lymph node origin was a supported hypothesis, not proven. Most tumor T cells seemingly derive from lymph node, then expand in tumor. Compared with basal-like, luminal-like tumors shared significantly more repertoire with nontumor tissue. Tumor repertoires ranked between lymph nodes and nontumor tissue in diversity, with V and J gene preferences.

A single record per CDR3 protein comes from TCRdb applying MiXCR to the multiplex PCR reads. Of more than 250,000 distinct CDR3 sequences listed, 30% were seen once; the top ten hold about 1.2%. In its sample, this clonotype was seen many times. The antigen is undetermined. V dropped 6 bases and J dropped 0; count of bases not matched to a gene: 6. CDR3 length equals 15 residues. The germline gives CDR1 SGDLS, CDR2 YYNGEE. Breast cancer patients provided tissue from their axillary draining lymph nodes. Input material: axillary lymph node tissue. This rearrangement joins TRBV9 to TRBJ2-3; the match to TRBD2 covers 8 bases. This clonotype was obtained from a female donor with breast cancer. Some clones in this sample may be carry-over from other donors' samples. CDR3 DNA sequence: TGTGCCAGCACCTCGGGGGGGTCCAGCACAGATACGCAGTATTTT. It specifies CASTSGGSSTDTQYF.